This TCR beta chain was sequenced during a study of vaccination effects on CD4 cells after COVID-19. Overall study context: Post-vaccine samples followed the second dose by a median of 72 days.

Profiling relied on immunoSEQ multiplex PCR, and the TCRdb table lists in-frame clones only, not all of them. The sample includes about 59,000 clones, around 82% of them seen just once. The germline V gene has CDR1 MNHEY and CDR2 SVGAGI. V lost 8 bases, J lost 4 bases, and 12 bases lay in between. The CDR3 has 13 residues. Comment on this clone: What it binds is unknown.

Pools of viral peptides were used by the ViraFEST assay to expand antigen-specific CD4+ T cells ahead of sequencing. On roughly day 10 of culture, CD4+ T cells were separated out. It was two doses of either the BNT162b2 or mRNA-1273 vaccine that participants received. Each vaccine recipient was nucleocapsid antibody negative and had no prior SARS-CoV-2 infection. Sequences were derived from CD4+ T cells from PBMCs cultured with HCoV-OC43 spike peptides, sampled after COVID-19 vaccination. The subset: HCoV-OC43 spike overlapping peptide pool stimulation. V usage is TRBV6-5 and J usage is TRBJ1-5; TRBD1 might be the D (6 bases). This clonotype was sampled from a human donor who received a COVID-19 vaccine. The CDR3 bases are TGTGCCAGCGGAGGGGGGTGGAATCAGCCCCAGCATTTT. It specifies CASGGGWNQPQHF.